This TCR beta chain was identified during a study of shared clonotypes between healthy human individuals. The overall study: Donors consisted of two women and a few men between 18 and 49.

Each subset's genomic DNA was split evenly across several immunoSEQ plates. Some clones are missing from TCRdb's copy, which holds only in-frame ones; the method was immunoSEQ multiplex PCR. Among approximately 1.4 million clones listed, approximately 98% were seen once. Regarding the study as a whole: The sharing of around 5% of naive CD4 clonotypes was seen across a few donors.

There were no recent acute infections or vaccinations among the donors, who were healthy HIV-negative adults. Details on this clone: Its matching antigen is unknown.

The CDR3 totals 13 residues. Germline values: CDR1 MDHEN, CDR2 SYDVKM. Unmatched junction bases numbered 7, after V lost 8 bases and J lost 5 bases. V and J are TRBV28 and TRBJ1-2; TRBD1 matches at 8 bases. Sample: naive CD4+ T cells sorted from blood. The sample's subset: CD45RA+ positively selected. This TCR was recovered from a man aged 30-40 years in good health. CDR3 sequence (DNA): TGTGCCAGCGGGGGACAGGTCATTTATGGCTACACCTTC. As protein: CASGGQVIYGYTF.